The rows below give T cell receptor beta chains drawn from one sample of a study of molecular identifiers for immune sequencing clone quantification. TCRdb analysed the PCR reads with MiXCR anew, one entry per CDR3 protein. The sample has approximately 630,000 distinct CDR3 sequences, roughly 25% seen once. Source material: naive CD8+ T cells from blood, with Jurkat cell RNA spiked in. The receptors come from a human donor in good health. Some libraries in this study had Jurkat cell RNA spiked in. CDR3s include the opening cysteine and the closing phenylalanine or tryptophan. The order of the fields is CDR3 DNA, CDR3 protein, D gene, J gene, V gene, clone size. A D gene is named only where the DNA matches it firmly. Clone sizes are given selectively: once, few, many, or a class where the clone is expanded.

CDR3nt: TGTGCCAGTAGTATAGGGCCCGCCGGATTTCCCAATGAGCAGTTCTTC
CDR3aa: CASSIGPAGFPNEQFF
d_gene: .
j_gene: TRBJ2-1
v_gene: TRBV19
abundance: once

CDR3nt: TGTGCCAGCAGTTACCTGGGACTGCCCACAGATACGCAGTATTTT
CDR3aa: CASSYLGLPTDTQYF
d_gene: .
j_gene: TRBJ2-3
v_gene: TRBV6-2/TRBV6-3
abundance: .

CDR3nt: TGTGCCAGCAGTGAATATGTGGGGACAGGGACGGCAGATACGCAGTATTTT
CDR3aa: CASSEYVGTGTADTQYF
d_gene: TRBD1
j_gene: TRBJ2-3
v_gene: TRBV25-1
abundance: few

CDR3nt: TGTGCCAGCAGCCAACTAAGCGGCCAGCCCCAGCATTTT
CDR3aa: CASSQLSGQPQHF
d_gene: .
j_gene: TRBJ1-5
v_gene: TRBV14
abundance: few

CDR3nt: TGTGCCACAAACCCCAGCGCCTTAGGGGATACGCAGTATTTT
CDR3aa: CATNPSALGDTQYF
d_gene: .
j_gene: TRBJ2-3
v_gene: TRBV6-2/TRBV6-3
abundance: many

CDR3nt: TGTGCCAGCAGTGAAGCGCTTTGGGACAATGAGCAGTTCTTC
CDR3aa: CASSEALWDNEQFF
d_gene: .
j_gene: TRBJ2-1
v_gene: TRBV2
abundance: .

CDR3nt: TGCAGTGCTGAGTCGGGACAAACAGCCAAAAACATTCAGTACTTC
CDR3aa: CSAESGQTAKNIQYF
d_gene: .
j_gene: TRBJ2-4
v_gene: TRBV20-1
abundance: many

CDR3nt: TGTGCCAGCAGTTGGGGAGGACTAGCGGGAGGCACAGATACGCAGTATTTT
CDR3aa: CASSWGGLAGGTDTQYF
d_gene: TRBD2
j_gene: TRBJ2-3
v_gene: TRBV27
abundance: few

CDR3nt: TGTGCCAGCACCCCCTTTTGGACGGCAACCTACGAGCAGTACTTC
CDR3aa: CASTPFWTATYEQYF
d_gene: .
j_gene: TRBJ2-7
v_gene: TRBV6-5
abundance: .

CDR3nt: TGCGCCAGCAGCTTAGGGCTAGCGGGAAGCTCCTACGAGCAGTACTTC
CDR3aa: CASSLGLAGSSYEQYF
d_gene: TRBD2
j_gene: TRBJ2-7
v_gene: TRBV5-1
abundance: many

CDR3nt: TGTGCCATCAGTGACCTCCCGCAAGGCCAGGGTGAGCAGTTCTTC
CDR3aa: CAISDLPQGQGEQFF
d_gene: .
j_gene: TRBJ2-1
v_gene: TRBV10-3
abundance: .

CDR3nt: TGTGCCAGCAGCTTGTATCCGGGGGCGCAAGACGAGCAGTACTTC
CDR3aa: CASSLYPGAQDEQYF
d_gene: .
j_gene: TRBJ2-7
v_gene: TRBV5-4
abundance: .

CDR3nt: TGCGCCAGCAGCCAACGTTTTTCAGGAACCTACGAGCAGTACTTC
CDR3aa: CASSQRFSGTYEQYF
d_gene: .
j_gene: TRBJ2-7
v_gene: TRBV4-1
abundance: .

CDR3nt: TGTGCCAGCAGCACCCCGGGACAGGGGGCAGAGACCTATAATTCACCCCTCCACTTT
CDR3aa: CASSTPGQGAETYNSPLHF
d_gene: TRBD1
j_gene: TRBJ1-6
v_gene: TRBV13
abundance: .

CDR3nt: TGTGCCAGCAGCCCTGGGGCGGGAGTTAGTCCCGGGGAGCTGTTTTTT
CDR3aa: CASSPGAGVSPGELFF
d_gene: TRBD2
j_gene: TRBJ2-2
v_gene: TRBV11-2
abundance: .

CDR3nt: TGTGCCACCAGCAGAGATTACCGAAACACCATATATTTT
CDR3aa: CATSRDYRNTIYF
d_gene: .
j_gene: TRBJ1-3
v_gene: TRBV15
abundance: few

CDR3nt: TGTGCCAGCAGCCCCGGTTTGGGGGCAGGCTATGGCTACACCTTC
CDR3aa: CASSPGLGAGYGYTF
d_gene: .
j_gene: TRBJ1-2
v_gene: TRBV7-9
abundance: few

CDR3nt: TGTGCCAGCAGTTACGGGACAGGCTGGTCCTCTGGGGCCAACGTCCTGACTTTC
CDR3aa: CASSYGTGWSSGANVLTF
d_gene: TRBD1
j_gene: TRBJ2-6
v_gene: TRBV6-5
abundance: many

CDR3nt: TGTGCCAGCAGCCGGGGGTGGTCCTACGAGCAGTACTTC
CDR3aa: CASSRGWSYEQYF
d_gene: .
j_gene: TRBJ2-7
v_gene: TRBV3-1
abundance: many

CDR3nt: TGTGCCAGCAGTTATAGGAGCGGGCTCCTCACAGATACGCAGTATTTT
CDR3aa: CASSYRSGLLTDTQYF
d_gene: .
j_gene: TRBJ2-3
v_gene: TRBV28
abundance: many

CDR3nt: TGTGCCAGTAGTCCTTGGGGGACACAAAATCAGCCCCAGCATTTT
CDR3aa: CASSPWGTQNQPQHF
d_gene: .
j_gene: TRBJ1-5
v_gene: TRBV19
abundance: .

CDR3nt: TGTGCCAGCAGTTACTCGAGTAGCGGGAACCCTAATGAAAAACTGTTTTTT
CDR3aa: CASSYSSSGNPNEKLFF
d_gene: .
j_gene: TRBJ1-4
v_gene: TRBV6-5
abundance: many

CDR3nt: TGTGCCAGCAGCTTAGGTCCTTTCCCCGAAGCTTTCTTT
CDR3aa: CASSLGPFPEAFF
d_gene: .
j_gene: TRBJ1-1
v_gene: TRBV7-9
abundance: many

CDR3nt: TGCGCCAGCAGCGAGGGGGTATTAGATTACGAGCAGTACTTC
CDR3aa: CASSEGVLDYEQYF
d_gene: .
j_gene: TRBJ2-7
v_gene: TRBV4-3
abundance: .

CDR3nt: TGTGCCAGCAGCGCCGTAGGAAACACCGGGGAGCTGTTTTTT
CDR3aa: CASSAVGNTGELFF
d_gene: .
j_gene: TRBJ2-2
v_gene: TRBV9
abundance: .

CDR3nt: TGTGCCAGCAGCACTCGGGCAGAATCCTTCCACACTGAAGCTTTCTTT
CDR3aa: CASSTRAESFHTEAFF
d_gene: .
j_gene: TRBJ1-1
v_gene: TRBV28
abundance: many

CDR3nt: TGTGCCAGCGGAACGAGCACTGAAGCTTTCTTT
CDR3aa: CASGTSTEAFF
d_gene: .
j_gene: TRBJ1-1
v_gene: TRBV11-2
abundance: few

CDR3nt: TGTGCCAGCTCGCCCGGGGGGGGCTCTGGCTACACCTTC
CDR3aa: CASSPGGGSGYTF
d_gene: .
j_gene: TRBJ1-2
v_gene: TRBV12-3/TRBV12-4
abundance: .

CDR3nt: TGTGCCAGCAGCGGCCAGGGACTAGCGCATCTTCAGTACTTC
CDR3aa: CASSGQGLAHLQYF
d_gene: TRBD2
j_gene: TRBJ2-4
v_gene: TRBV7-9
abundance: many

CDR3nt: TGTGCCAGCTGCCTGGGGCGGCCACCCCAAGAGACCCAGTACTTC
CDR3aa: CASCLGRPPQETQYF
d_gene: .
j_gene: TRBJ2-5
v_gene: TRBV7-6
abundance: many

CDR3nt: TGTGCCAGCAGTTCATCCGGGACAGTCCCCGAGCAGTACTTC
CDR3aa: CASSSSGTVPEQYF
d_gene: TRBD1
j_gene: TRBJ2-7
v_gene: TRBV2
abundance: many

CDR3nt: TGTGCCAGCTTGAGGGGTACCTACGAGCAGTACTTC
CDR3aa: CASLRGTYEQYF
d_gene: .
j_gene: TRBJ2-7
v_gene: TRBV2
abundance: .

CDR3nt: TGTGCCAGCAGCTTAGGGGACAGACATGAAGCTTTCTTT
CDR3aa: CASSLGDRHEAFF
d_gene: TRBD1
j_gene: TRBJ1-1
v_gene: TRBV7-9
abundance: .

CDR3nt: TGCGCCAGCAGCCAAGATTCGGGAGTTTGGACTGAAGCTTTCTTT
CDR3aa: CASSQDSGVWTEAFF
d_gene: .
j_gene: TRBJ1-1
v_gene: TRBV4-3
abundance: many

CDR3nt: TGTGCCAGCAGCCAGGGACACTACACTGAAGCTTTCTTT
CDR3aa: CASSQGHYTEAFF
d_gene: .
j_gene: TRBJ1-1
v_gene: TRBV2
abundance: .

CDR3nt: TGCAGTGCTACGTCTCCGGGGTCAGATACGCAGTATTTT
CDR3aa: CSATSPGSDTQYF
d_gene: .
j_gene: TRBJ2-3
v_gene: TRBV20-1
abundance: many

CDR3nt: TGTGCCAGCAGTTTTACAGCTAACTATGGCTACACCTTC
CDR3aa: CASSFTANYGYTF
d_gene: .
j_gene: TRBJ1-2
v_gene: TRBV12-3/TRBV12-4
abundance: few

CDR3nt: TGTGCCAGCAGTGTAGCGGGAGGGCCCTCCCACGAGCAGTACTTC
CDR3aa: CASSVAGGPSHEQYF
d_gene: TRBD2
j_gene: TRBJ2-7
v_gene: TRBV28
abundance: many

CDR3nt: TGTGCCAGCAGCTTAGTAGGGACCTTCGGCGAGCAGTACTTC
CDR3aa: CASSLVGTFGEQYF
d_gene: .
j_gene: TRBJ2-7
v_gene: TRBV7-9
abundance: few

CDR3nt: TGTGCCTGGAGTGTTGGAGGGTTTAGCAATCAGCCCCAGCATTTT
CDR3aa: CAWSVGGFSNQPQHF
d_gene: .
j_gene: TRBJ1-5
v_gene: TRBV30
abundance: .

CDR3nt: TGTGCCAGCAGTTACTGGTTCGTCGCTAGCGGGGGGAACACCGGGGAGCTGTTTTTT
CDR3aa: CASSYWFVASGGNTGELFF
d_gene: TRBD2
j_gene: TRBJ2-2
v_gene: TRBV6-2/TRBV6-3
abundance: few

CDR3nt: TGTGCCCTTAGCCCAAGCCGCACAGATACGCAGTATTTT
CDR3aa: CALSPSRTDTQYF
d_gene: .
j_gene: TRBJ2-3
v_gene: TRBV7-2
abundance: many

CDR3nt: TGTGCCAGCAGCGGTGGAGGGGCCAGACAGCCCCAGCATTTT
CDR3aa: CASSGGGARQPQHF
d_gene: .
j_gene: TRBJ1-5
v_gene: TRBV9
abundance: .

CDR3nt: TGCGCCAGCAGCCAAGATAGCAGACAGCTGTTTTTT
CDR3aa: CASSQDSRQLFF
d_gene: .
j_gene: TRBJ1-4
v_gene: TRBV4-1
abundance: many